This TCR beta chain was sequenced during a study of OX40 agonist ivuxolimab in advanced cancers. Study-wide background: Patients in the trial were receiving intravenous ivuxolimab every 2 weeks, at doses of 0.01 to 10 mg/kg. Partial responses were recorded for three patients, including one with hepatocellular carcinoma and two with cutaneous melanoma.

At cycle 4 day 1, cycle 7 day 1, and baseline, blood was sampled. This CDR3 comprises 13 residues. Germline CDR1 SGHVS, CDR2 FNYEAQ. Trimming pared 2 bases from V and 5 bases from J, leaving 8 bases between. This clone appeared once. Assay: immunoSEQ multiplex PCR; the TCRdb copy retains only in-frame clones and omits some. The repertoire includes about 82,000 clones, around 90% of them detected once, and about 7.7% sits in the top ten. Sequenced here: CD4+ or CD8+ T cells sorted from blood, sampled in a trial of the OX40 agonist ivuxolimab. This TCR came from an adult with an advanced solid tumor such as melanoma, head and neck, liver or kidney cancer. The chain links TRBV7-6 to TRBJ2-3; possibly TRBD2 for D (5 bases). CDR3 loop: CASSLNRGDTQYF. The CDR3 DNA sequence: TGTGCCAGCAGCTTAAATCGGGGAGATACGCAGTATTTT.